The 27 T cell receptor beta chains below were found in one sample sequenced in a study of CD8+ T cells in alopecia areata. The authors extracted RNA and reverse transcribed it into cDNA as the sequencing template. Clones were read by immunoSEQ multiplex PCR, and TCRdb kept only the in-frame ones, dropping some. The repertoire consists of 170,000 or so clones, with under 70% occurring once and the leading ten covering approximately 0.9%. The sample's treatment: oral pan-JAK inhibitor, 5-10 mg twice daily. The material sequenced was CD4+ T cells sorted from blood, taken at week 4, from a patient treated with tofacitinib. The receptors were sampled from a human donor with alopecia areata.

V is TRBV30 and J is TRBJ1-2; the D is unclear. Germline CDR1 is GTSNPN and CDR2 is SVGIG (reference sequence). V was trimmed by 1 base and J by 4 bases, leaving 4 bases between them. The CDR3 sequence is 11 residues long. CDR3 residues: CAWSALYGYTF. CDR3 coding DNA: TGTGCCTGGAGTGCGCTCTATGGCTACACCTTC. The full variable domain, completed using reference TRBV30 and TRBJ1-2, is SQTIHQWPATLVQPVGSPLSLECTVEGTSNPNLYWYRQAAGRGLQLLFYSVGIGQISSEVPQNLSASRPQDRQFILSSKKLLLSDSGFYLCAWSALYGYTFGSGTRLTVV.

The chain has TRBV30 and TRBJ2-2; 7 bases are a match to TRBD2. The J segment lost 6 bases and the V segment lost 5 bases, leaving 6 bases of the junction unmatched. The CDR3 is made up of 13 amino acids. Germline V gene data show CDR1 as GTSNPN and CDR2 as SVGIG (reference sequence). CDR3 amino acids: CAWDKRGSGELFF. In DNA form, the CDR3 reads TGTGCCTGGGATAAGCGGGGTTCCGGGGAGCTGTTTTTT.

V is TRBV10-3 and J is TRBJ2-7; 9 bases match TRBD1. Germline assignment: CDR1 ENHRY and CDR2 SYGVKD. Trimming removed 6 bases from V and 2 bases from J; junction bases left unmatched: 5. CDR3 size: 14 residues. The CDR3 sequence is CAIRAGTGTYEQYF. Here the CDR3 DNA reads TGTGCCATCAGGGCTGGGACAGGGACCTACGAGCAGTACTTC.

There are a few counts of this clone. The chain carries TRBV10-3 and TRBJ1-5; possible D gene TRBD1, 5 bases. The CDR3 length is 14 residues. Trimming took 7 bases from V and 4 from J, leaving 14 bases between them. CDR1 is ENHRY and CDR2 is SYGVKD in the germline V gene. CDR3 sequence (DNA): TGTGCCATCAACTCGGACAAGACTAATCAGCCCCAGCATTTT. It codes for CAINSDKTNQPQHF.

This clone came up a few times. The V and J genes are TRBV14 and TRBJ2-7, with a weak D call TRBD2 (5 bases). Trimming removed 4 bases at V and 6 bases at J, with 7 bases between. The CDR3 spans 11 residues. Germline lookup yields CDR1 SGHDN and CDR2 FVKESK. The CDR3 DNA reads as TGTGCCAGCAGCCCTGGGAGCGAGCAGTACTTC. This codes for CASSPGSEQYF. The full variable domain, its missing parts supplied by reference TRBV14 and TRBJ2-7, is EAGVTQFPSHSVIEKGQTVTLRCDPISGHDNLYWYRRVMGKEIKFLLHFVKESKQDESGMPNNRFLAERTGGTYSTLKVQPAELEDSGVYFCASSPGSEQYFGPGTRLTVT.

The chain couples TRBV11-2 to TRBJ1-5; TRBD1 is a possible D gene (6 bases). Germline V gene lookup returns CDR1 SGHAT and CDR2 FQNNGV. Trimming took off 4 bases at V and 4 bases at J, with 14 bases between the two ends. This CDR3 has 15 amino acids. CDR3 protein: CASSSGTRENQPQHF. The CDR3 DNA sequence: TGTGCCAGCAGCTCTGGGACAAGGGAAAATCAGCCCCAGCATTTT.

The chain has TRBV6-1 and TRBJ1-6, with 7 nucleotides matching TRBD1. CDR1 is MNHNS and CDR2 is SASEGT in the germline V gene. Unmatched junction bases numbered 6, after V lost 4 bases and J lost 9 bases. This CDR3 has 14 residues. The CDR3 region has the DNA TGTGCCAGCAGTGCTTTGACAGGGAGTTCACCCCTCCACTTT. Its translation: CASSALTGSSPLHF.

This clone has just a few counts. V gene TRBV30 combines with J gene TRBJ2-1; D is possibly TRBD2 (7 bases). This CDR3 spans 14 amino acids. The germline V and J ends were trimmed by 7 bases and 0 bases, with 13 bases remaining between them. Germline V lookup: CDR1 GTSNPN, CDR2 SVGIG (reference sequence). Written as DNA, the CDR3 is TGTGCCTTGAACGGGGGGCCCTCCTACAATGAGCAGTTCTTC. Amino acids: CALNGGPSYNEQFF. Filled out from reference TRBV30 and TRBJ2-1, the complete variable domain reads SQTIHQWPATLVQPVGSPLSLECTVEGTSNPNLYWYRQAAGRGLQLLFYSVGIGQISSEVPQNLSASRPQDRQFILSSKKLLLSDSGFYLCALNGGPSYNEQFFGPGTRLTVL.

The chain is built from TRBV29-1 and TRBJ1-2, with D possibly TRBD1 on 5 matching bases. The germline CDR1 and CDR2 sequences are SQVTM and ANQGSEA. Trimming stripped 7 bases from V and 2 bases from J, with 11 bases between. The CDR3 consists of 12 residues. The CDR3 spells CSGEDKNYGYTF. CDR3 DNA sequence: TGCAGCGGTGAGGACAAGAACTATGGCTACACCTTC.

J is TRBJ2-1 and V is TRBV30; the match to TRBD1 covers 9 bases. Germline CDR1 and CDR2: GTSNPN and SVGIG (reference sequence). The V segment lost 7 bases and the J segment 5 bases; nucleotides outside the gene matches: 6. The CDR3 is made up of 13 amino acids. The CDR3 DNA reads TGTGCCTTCAACAGGGGGCTTGACAATGAGCAGTTCTTC. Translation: CAFNRGLDNEQFF.

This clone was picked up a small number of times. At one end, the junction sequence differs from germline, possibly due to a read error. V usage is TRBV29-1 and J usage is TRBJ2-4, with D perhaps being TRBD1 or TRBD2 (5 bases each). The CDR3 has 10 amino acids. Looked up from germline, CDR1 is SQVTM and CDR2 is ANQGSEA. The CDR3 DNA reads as TGCAGCGTTGGGGGCGGGCCAGGGAACTTC. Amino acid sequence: CSVGGGPGNF.

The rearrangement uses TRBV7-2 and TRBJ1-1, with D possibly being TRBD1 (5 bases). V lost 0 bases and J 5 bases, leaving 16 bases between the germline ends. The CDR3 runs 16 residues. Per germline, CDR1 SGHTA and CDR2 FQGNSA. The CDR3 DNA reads TGTGCCAGCAGCTTAGCGCTCGGGGGAATCCGGACTGAAGCTTTCTTT. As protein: CASSLALGGIRTEAFF.

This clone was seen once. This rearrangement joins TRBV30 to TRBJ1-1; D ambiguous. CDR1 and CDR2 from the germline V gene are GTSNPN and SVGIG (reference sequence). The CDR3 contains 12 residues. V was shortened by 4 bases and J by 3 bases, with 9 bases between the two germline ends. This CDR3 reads CAWNQRDTEAFF. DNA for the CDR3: TGTGCCTGGAACCAGAGAGACACTGAAGCTTTCTTT.

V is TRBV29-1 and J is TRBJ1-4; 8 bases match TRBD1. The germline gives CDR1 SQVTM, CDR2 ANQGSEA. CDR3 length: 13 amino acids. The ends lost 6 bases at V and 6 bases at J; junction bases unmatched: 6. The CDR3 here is CSVETGGDEKLFF. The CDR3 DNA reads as TGCAGCGTCGAAACAGGGGGGGATGAAAAACTGTTTTTT.

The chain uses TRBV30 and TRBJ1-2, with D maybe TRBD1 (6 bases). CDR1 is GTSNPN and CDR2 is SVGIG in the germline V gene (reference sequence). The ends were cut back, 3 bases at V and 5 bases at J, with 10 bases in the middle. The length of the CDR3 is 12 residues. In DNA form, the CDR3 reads TGTGCCTGGAGCGGACAGCTTTATGGCTACACCTTC. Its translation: CAWSGQLYGYTF.

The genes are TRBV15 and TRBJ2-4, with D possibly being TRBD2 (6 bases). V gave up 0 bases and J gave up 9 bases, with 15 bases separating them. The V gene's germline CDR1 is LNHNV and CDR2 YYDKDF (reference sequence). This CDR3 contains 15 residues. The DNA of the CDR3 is TGTGCCACCAGCAGAGATCGGGCCTCGGGGGTCATTCAGTACTTC. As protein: CATSRDRASGVIQYF.

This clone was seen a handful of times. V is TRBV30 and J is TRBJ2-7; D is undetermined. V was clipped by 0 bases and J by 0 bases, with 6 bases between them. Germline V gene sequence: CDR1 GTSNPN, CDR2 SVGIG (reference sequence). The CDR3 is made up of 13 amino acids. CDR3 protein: CAWSVQFSYEQYF. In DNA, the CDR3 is TGTGCCTGGAGTGTACAGTTCTCCTACGAGCAGTACTTC.

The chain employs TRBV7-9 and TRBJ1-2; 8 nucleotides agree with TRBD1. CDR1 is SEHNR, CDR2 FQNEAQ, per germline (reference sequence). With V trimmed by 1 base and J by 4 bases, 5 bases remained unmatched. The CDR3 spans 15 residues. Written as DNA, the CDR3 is TGTGCCAGCAGCTTAGTGGCAGGGGGCGGCTATGGCTACACCTTC. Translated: CASSLVAGGGYGYTF.

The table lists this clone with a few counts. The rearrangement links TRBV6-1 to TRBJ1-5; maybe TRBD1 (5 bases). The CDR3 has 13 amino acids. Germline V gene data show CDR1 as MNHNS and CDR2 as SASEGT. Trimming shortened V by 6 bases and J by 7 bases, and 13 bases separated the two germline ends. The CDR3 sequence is CASSDTWGQPQHF. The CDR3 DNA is TGTGCCAGCAGCGACACTTGGGGGCAGCCCCAGCATTTT.

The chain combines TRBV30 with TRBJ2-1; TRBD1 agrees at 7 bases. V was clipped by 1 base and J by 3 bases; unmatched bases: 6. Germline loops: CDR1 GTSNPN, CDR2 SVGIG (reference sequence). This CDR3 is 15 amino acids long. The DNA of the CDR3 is TGTGCCTGGAGTGCTCCCGGGACAGTCTACAATGAGCAGTTCTTC. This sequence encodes CAWSAPGTVYNEQFF.

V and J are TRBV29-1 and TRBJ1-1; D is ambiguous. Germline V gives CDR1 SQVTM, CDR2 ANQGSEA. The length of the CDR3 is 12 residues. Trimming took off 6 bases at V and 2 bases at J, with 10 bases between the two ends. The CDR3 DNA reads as TGCAGCGTGGTCGGGAGTAACACTGAAGCTTTCTTT. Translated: CSVVGSNTEAFF.

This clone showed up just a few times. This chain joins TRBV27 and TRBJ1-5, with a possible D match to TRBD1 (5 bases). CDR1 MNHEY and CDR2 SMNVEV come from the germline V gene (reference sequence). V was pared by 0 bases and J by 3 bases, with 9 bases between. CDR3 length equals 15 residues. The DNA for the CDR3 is TGTGCCAGCAGTTTATCCAGGGTACCCAATCAGCCCCAGCATTTT. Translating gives CASSLSRVPNQPQHF.

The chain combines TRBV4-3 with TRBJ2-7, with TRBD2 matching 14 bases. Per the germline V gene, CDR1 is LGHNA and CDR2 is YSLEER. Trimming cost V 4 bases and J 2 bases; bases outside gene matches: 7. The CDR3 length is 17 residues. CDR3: CASSPGLAGEFTYEQYF. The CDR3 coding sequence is TGCGCCAGCAGCCCGGGACTAGCGGGGGAGTTTACCTACGAGCAGTACTTC.

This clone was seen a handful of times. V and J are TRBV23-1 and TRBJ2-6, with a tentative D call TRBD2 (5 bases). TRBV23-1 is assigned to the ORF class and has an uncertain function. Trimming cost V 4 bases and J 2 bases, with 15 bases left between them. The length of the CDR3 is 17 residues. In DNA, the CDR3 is TGCGCCAGCAGTCGGGGAGAGGGTAGGCCTGGGGCCAACGTCCTGACTTTC. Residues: CASSRGEGRPGANVLTF.

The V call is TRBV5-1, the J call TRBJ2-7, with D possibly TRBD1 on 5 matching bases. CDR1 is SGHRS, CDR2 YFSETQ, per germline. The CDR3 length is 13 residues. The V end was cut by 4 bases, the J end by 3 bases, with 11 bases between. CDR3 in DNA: TGCGCCAGCAGCGAACAGGACCGCTACGAGCAGTACTTC. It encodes CASSEQDRYEQYF.

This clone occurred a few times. CDR3 protein: CASSMGLRTGMGEQYF. CDR3 nucleotides: TGTGCCAGTAGTATGGGTCTTCGGACAGGGATGGGCGAGCAGTACTTC. This chain links TRBV19 with TRBJ2-7; 8 bases agree with TRBD1. V trimming: 3 bases; J trimming: 6 bases; junction bases outside the gene matches: 13. From germline, CDR1 is LNHDA and CDR2 SQIVND (reference sequence). The CDR3 has 16 amino acids.

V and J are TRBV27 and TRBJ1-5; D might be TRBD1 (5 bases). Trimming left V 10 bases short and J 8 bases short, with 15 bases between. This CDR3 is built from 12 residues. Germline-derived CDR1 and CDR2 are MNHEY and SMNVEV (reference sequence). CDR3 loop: CANHRFRKPQHF. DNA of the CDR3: TGTGCCAACCACAGGTTTCGAAAGCCCCAGCATTTT.